This T cell receptor beta chain is drawn from a study of a mutant IDH1 vaccine in newly diagnosed glioma. The data were produced by immunoSEQ multiplex PCR, yet TCRdb's version contains in-frame clones alone and is incomplete. The sample gives about 110,000 clones, 90% of which show up once; 0.55% to 0.7% is in the top ten. Time point: week 11, during vaccination. Doses comprised 300 ug of mutant IDH1 20-mer peptide each, plus topical imiquimod. CDR1 is SGHVS, CDR2 FNYEAQ, per germline. The CDR3 loop spans 13 amino acids. V shed 1 base and J shed 6 bases, with 7 bases lying between them. On this clone itself: As yet, its antigen is unknown.

This chain connects TRBV7-6 to TRBJ2-1, with D hard to call. The sequenced sample was PBMCs, obtained from a glioma patient whose treatment included an IDH1 peptide vaccine. This receptor was taken from a woman in her forties or fifties with glioma. Written as DNA, the CDR3 is TGTGCCAGCAGCTTAGGGGTGAGCAATGAGCAGTTCTTC. Its protein product is CASSLGVSNEQFF.